This passage covers 19 T cell receptor beta chains from one sample sequenced in a study of metastatic and nonmetastatic thyroid tumors. TCRdb re-processed the PCR reads through MiXCR. The sample has about 40,000 clones, roughly 17% seen once; the top ten hold approximately 9.9%. All patients were untreated before thyroid surgery. Sequencing was performed on tumor tissue. The receptors stem from a female donor with papillary thyroid cancer or a benign thyroid nodule (not recorded which). Some clones in this sample may be carry-over from other donors' samples.

This clone was seen at least ten times. The junction does not match germline at one end; this may be a read error. The chain is built from TRBV5-8 and TRBJ1-2, with D unclear. Germline-derived CDR1 and CDR2 are SGHTS and YDEGEE. The CDR3 consists of 14 residues. Here the CDR3 DNA reads TGTACCAGCAGCTTGTTTCCGGGAAGAGATGGCTACACCTTC. It encodes CTSSLFPGRDGYTF. Using reference TRBV5-8 and TRBJ1-2 for the parts outside the CDR3, the full variable domain is EAGVTQSPTHLIKTRGQQATLRCSPISGHTSVYWYQQALGLGLQFLLWYDEGEERNRGNFPPRFSGRQFPNYSSELNVNALELEDSALYLCTSSLFPGRDGYTFGSGTRLTVV.

This clone came up a few times. This could be a read error, since a much larger clone is one nucleotide away. The same CDR3 also results from other DNA sequences found in this sample. V gene TRBV29-1 combines with J gene TRBJ1-2; TRBD1 is a possible D gene (6 bases). The CDR3 extends over 15 amino acids. CDR1 and CDR2 (germline): SQVTM, ANQGSEA. The CDR3 protein is CSVEEGAGGARGYTF. CDR3 nucleotide sequence: TGTAGCGTTGAAGAGGGAGCCGGGGGGGCTAGAGGCTACACCTTC.

This chain connects TRBV19 to TRBJ2-1; 10 positions agree with TRBD2. The CDR3 runs to 18 residues. Losses at the gene ends were 1 base for V and 3 bases for J; bases not matched to a gene: 9. Germline CDR1 is LNHDA and CDR2 is SQIVND (reference sequence). The CDR3 loop reads CASSIASGGAGVYNEQFF. Here the CDR3 DNA reads TGTGCCAGTAGTATAGCCAGCGGGGGGGCCGGAGTCTACAATGAGCAGTTCTTC.

This clone was counted at least ten times. The V and J genes are TRBV28 and TRBJ1-1, with 7 bases identical to TRBD1. This CDR3 spans 11 amino acids. Germline V gives CDR1 MDHEN, CDR2 SYDVKM. After removal of 7 bases from V and 6 bases from J, the junction contained 2 bases not matched to a gene. The CDR3 coding sequence is TGTGCCAGCACTCAGGGGGCTGAAGCTTTCTTT. Protein: CASTQGAEAFF.

There are many counts of this clone. This chain links TRBV28 with TRBJ2-7; D may correspond to TRBD1 or TRBD2 (6 bases each). In germline, CDR1 is MDHEN, CDR2 SYDVKM. The germline V and J ends were trimmed by 9 bases and 6 bases, with 18 bases remaining between them. The CDR3 contains 13 residues. The CDR3 sequence: CASRKQGRTEQYF. The CDR3 nucleotides are TGTGCCAGTAGGAAGCAGGGGAGGACCGAGCAGTACTTC.

Comment on this clone: A much larger clonotype is one base distant, so this may be a read error. Other DNA sequences from this sample encode an identical CDR3 as well. The chain carries TRBV18 and TRBJ2-1; D assignment may be TRBD1 or TRBD2 (5 bases each). This CDR3 has 15 amino acids. V was shortened by 0 bases and J by 2 bases, with 8 bases between the two germline ends. Germline V lookup: CDR1 KGHSH, CDR2 LQKENI. Here the CDR3 DNA reads TGTGCCAGCTCACCACCGCAGGGAGCCTACAATGAGCAGTTCTTC. It translates to CASSPPQGAYNEQFF.

Notes on this clone: A much larger clone lies a single base off, so this may be a read error. The chain has TRBV29-1 and TRBJ1-4; 9 bases align to TRBD1. The CDR3 runs to 15 residues. Germline trimming cut 6 bases from V and 4 bases from J; bases unmatched to any gene: 9. Germline CDR1 reads SQVTM; CDR2 reads ANQGSEA. CDR3 in amino acids: CSVRDRERVNEKLFF. The CDR3 nucleotides are TGCAGCGTCCGGGACAGGGAACGGGTTAATGAAAAACTGTTTTTT.

Points on this clone: At one boundary the junction diverges from the germline segment, which might be a read error. The DNA of the CDR3 is TGTGCCAGTAGTTTAGGACTATCGGGATCTTACGCGCAGTACTTC. Residues: CASSLGLSGSYAQYF. This chain links TRBV19 with TRBJ2-7; D may be TRBD2 (6 bases). The CDR3 is 15 residues long. The V gene's germline CDR1 is LNHDA and CDR2 SQIVND (reference sequence). Full variable domain (rest looked up from reference TRBV19 and TRBJ2-7): DGGITQSPKYLFRKEGQNVTLSCEQNLNHDAMYWYRQDPGQGLRLIYYSQIVNDFQKGDIAEGYSVSREKKESFPLTVTSAQKNPTAFYLCASSLGLSGSYAQYFGPGTRLTVT.

The sample holds many counts of this clone. The chain couples TRBV6-1 to TRBJ2-5; 7 bases fit TRBD2. The germline gives CDR1 MNHNS, CDR2 SASEGT. The CDR3 is 14 amino acids. V gave up 1 base and J gave up 7 bases; unmatched junction bases: 6. In DNA, the CDR3 is TGTGCCAGCAGTGAAGTCGGGGCGGGAGTGACCCAGTACTTC. This translates into CASSEVGAGVTQYF.

This clone was recorded many times. The chain carries TRBV29-1 and TRBJ1-3; 8 positions agree with TRBD1. The CDR3 consists of 13 residues. Looked up from germline, CDR1 is SQVTM and CDR2 is ANQGSEA. V lost 6 bases, J lost 0 bases, and 1 base stayed unmatched. The CDR3 loop is CSVDRVSGNTIYF. In nucleotides, the CDR3 is TGCAGCGTGGACAGGGTCTCTGGAAACACCATATATTTT.

This clone was picked up a small number of times. It may be a read error: a sequence one base away is much more abundant. Distinct nucleotide sequences in the sample also encode this CDR3. This sequence joins TRBV5-4 and TRBJ2-6, with D hard to call. The germline gives CDR1 SGHNT, CDR2 YYREEE (reference sequence). This CDR3 region has 17 residues. CDR3 nucleotides: TGTGCCACCCAGCTTATCGGGCAATACTCTGGTGCCAACGTCCTGACTTTC. Its translation is CATQLIGQYSGANVLTF. Full variable domain (outside the CDR3, taken from reference TRBV5-4 and TRBJ2-6): ETGVTQSPTHLIKTRGQQVTLRCSSQSGHNTVSWYQQALGQGPQFIFQYYREEENGRGNFPPRFSGLQFPNYSSELNVNALELDDSALYLCATQLIGQYSGANVLTFGAGSRLTVL.

This clone was seen only a few times. One junction end disagrees with the germline gene, perhaps due to a read error. CDR3 residues: CSAQAAWRNQPQHF. Here the CDR3 DNA reads TGTAGTGCCCAAGCGGCATGGCGCAATCAGCCCCAGCATTTT. This chain joins TRBV20-1 and TRBJ1-5; unclear D gene. Germline V gives CDR1 DFQATT, CDR2 SNEGSKA (reference sequence). This CDR3 is built from 14 residues.

This clone was observed at least ten times. The V call is TRBV5-1, the J call TRBJ2-3; D is unclear. CDR3 length: 16 amino acids. V was cut by 7 bases and J by 0 bases, with 18 bases left in between. Germline CDR1 SGHRS, CDR2 YFSETQ. The CDR3 DNA is TGCGCCAGCCAAACAAATGTAGTCGGGAGCACAGATACGCAGTATTTT. It is translated as CASQTNVVGSTDTQYF.

V usage is TRBV6-1 and J usage is TRBJ2-3, with a weak D call TRBD2 (5 bases). The CDR3 consists of 14 residues. From germline, CDR1 is MNHNS and CDR2 SASEGT. The V end lost 7 bases, the J end lost 2 bases, and 13 bases lay between the germline ends. The CDR3 is CASMEEKITDTQYF. The CDR3 nucleotides are TGTGCCAGCATGGAGGAAAAGATCACAGATACGCAGTATTTT.

This clone was seen many times. The chain carries TRBV28 and TRBJ2-7, with TRBD2 matching 8 bases. The CDR3 totals 16 residues. Germline V lookup: CDR1 MDHEN, CDR2 SYDVKM. With 1 base clipped from V and 6 bases from J, the junction kept 11 bases outside the gene matches. The CDR3 bases are TGTGCCAGCAGTTTATTCCAAGCGGGAGTCCACGCCGAGCAGTACTTC. Protein product: CASSLFQAGVHAEQYF.

This clone was seen only a few times. The chain joins TRBV6-1 to TRBJ2-7, with D unclear. Trimming cost V 7 bases and J 1 base, with 17 bases left between them. CDR3 length: 15 residues. Germline lookup yields CDR1 MNHNS and CDR2 SASEGT. The CDR3 protein is CASTSISGRSYEQYF. For the CDR3, the DNA is TGTGCCAGCACTTCTATCAGTGGAAGGTCCTACGAGCAGTACTTC.

The rearrangement joins TRBV11-2 to TRBJ2-5, with 8 positions matching TRBD1. The V segment lost 5 bases and the J segment 5 bases; nucleotides outside the gene matches: 10. This CDR3 region has 15 residues. Germline V lookup: CDR1 SGHAT, CDR2 FQNNGV. The CDR3 reads CASSRIGQGCETQYF. The CDR3 nucleotides are TGTGCCAGCAGCCGAATTGGACAGGGCTGCGAGACCCAGTACTTC.

This clone was seen ten or more times. J is TRBJ2-1 and V is TRBV3-1; the D is unclear. With 4 bases removed from V and 6 bases from J, the gap between germline ends came to 16 bases. The germline V gene encodes CDR1 LGHDT and CDR2 YNNKEL (reference sequence). This CDR3 is built from 15 residues. Here the CDR3 reads CASSPPPYFGNEQFF. CDR3 bases: TGTGCCAGCAGCCCCCCCCCCTATTTTGGCAATGAGCAGTTCTTC.

This clone has ten or more counts. A much larger clone differs from this one at a single base, so this may be a read error. V and J are TRBV19 and TRBJ2-2; TRBD2 agrees at 10 bases. CDR3 size: 15 residues. Trimming at V came to 6 bases and at J to 1 base, leaving 2 bases not matched to a gene. Germline values: CDR1 LNHDA, CDR2 SQIVND (reference sequence). For the CDR3, the DNA is TGTGCCAGTAGGCTAGCGGGAGTGAACACCGGGGAGCTGTTTTTT. This codes for CASRLAGVNTGELFF.